The rows below give T cell receptor beta chains drawn from one sample of a study of OX40 agonist ivuxolimab in advanced cancers. Some clones are missing from TCRdb's copy, which holds only in-frame ones; the method was immunoSEQ multiplex PCR. Of under 85,000 clones in the sample, under 90% were seen once. This material consisted of CD4+ or CD8+ T cells sorted from blood, taken in a trial of the OX40 agonist ivuxolimab. The receptors derive from an adult with an advanced solid tumor such as melanoma, head and neck, liver or kidney cancer. The CDR3 runs from the conserved cysteine through the conserved F or W. The order of the fields is V gene, D gene, clone size, J gene, CDR3 DNA, CDR3 protein. D genes are given only for firm matches. Clone size is stated in some rows and not others, as once, few, many or a class when expanded.

TRBV9	.	.	TRBJ2-3	TGTGCCAGCAGCGTAGCCGAAGATACGCAGTATTTT	CASSVAEDTQYF
TRBV2	.	few	TRBJ1-2	TGTGCCAGCAAGGGGCGGGAACGTTACGGAGGCTACACCTTC	CASKGRERYGGYTF
TRBV6-6	.	.	TRBJ2-7	TGTGCCAGCAGTTCCCCGGTGGTGATGTACGAGCAGTACTTC	CASSSPVVMYEQYF
TRBV5-4	.	.	TRBJ1-2	TGTGCCAGCAGCTTTTATACAGGGATGATTTTTAACTATGGCTACACCTTC	CASSFYTGMIFNYGYTF
TRBV7-2	.	.	TRBJ2-3	TGTGCCAGCAGCTTTACAGGGAGCACAGATACGCAGTATTTT	CASSFTGSTDTQYF
TRBV7-2	TRBD2	few	TRBJ2-5	TGTGCCAGCACCCGACTAGCAGGGGAGACCCAGTACTTC	CASTRLAGETQYF
TRBV5-1	.	.	TRBJ1-5	TGCGCCAGCAGCTTGGGAGGAGGGAGAGAGCCCCAGCATTTT	CASSLGGGREPQHF
TRBV9	TRBD2	.	TRBJ2-1	TGTGCCAGCAGCGTAGTCTCCAGGGAGGGTGAGCAGTTCTTC	CASSVVSREGEQFF
TRBV10-3	.	.	TRBJ2-1	TGTGCCATCAGTGACAGGGACACCTACAATGAGCAGTTCTTC	CAISDRDTYNEQFF
TRBV2	TRBD1	.	TRBJ1-4	TGTGCCAGCAGTGGGACAGGGGAAAAACTGTTTTTT	CASSGTGEKLFF
TRBV25-1	.	once	TRBJ1-2	TGTGCTAGCAGTGAATCGAGAACAGAGACGGATAGCTACACCTTC	CASSESRTETDSYTF
TRBV5-1	.	.	TRBJ2-7	TGCGCCAGCAGCTTGGTATCAGGGGCGACCTACGAGCAGTACTTC	CASSLVSGATYEQYF
TRBV14	TRBD2	.	TRBJ2-6	TGTGCCAGCAGCCCACCGGGGGGTCCCTCTGGGGCCAACGTCCTGACTTTC	CASSPPGGPSGANVLTF
TRBV4-2	.	.	TRBJ1-2	TGTGCCAGCAGCCGAGACACGGATGGCTACACCTTC	CASSRDTDGYTF
TRBV9	.	.	TRBJ2-3	TGTGCCAGCAGCGTGTCCAGGGTTTACACAGATACGCAGTATTTT	CASSVSRVYTDTQYF
TRBV19	TRBD2	few	TRBJ2-1	TGTGCCAGTAGTATCCGGACTAGCGGGGTGAATGAGCAGTTCTTC	CASSIRTSGVNEQFF